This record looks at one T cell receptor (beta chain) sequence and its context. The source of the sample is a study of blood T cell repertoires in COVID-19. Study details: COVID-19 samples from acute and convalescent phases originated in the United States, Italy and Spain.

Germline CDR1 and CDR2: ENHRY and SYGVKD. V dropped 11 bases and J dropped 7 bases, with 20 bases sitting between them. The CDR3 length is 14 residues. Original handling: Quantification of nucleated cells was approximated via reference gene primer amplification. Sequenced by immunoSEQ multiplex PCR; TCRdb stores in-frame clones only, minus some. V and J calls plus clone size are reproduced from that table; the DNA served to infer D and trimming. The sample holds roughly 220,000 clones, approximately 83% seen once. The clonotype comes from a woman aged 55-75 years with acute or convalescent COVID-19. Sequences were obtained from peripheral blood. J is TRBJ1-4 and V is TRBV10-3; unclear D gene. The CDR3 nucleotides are TGTGCCTCCAAGGGTCCGGGAATAAGTGAAAAACTGTTTTTT. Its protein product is CASKGPGISEKLFF.